Listed below are T cell receptor beta chains from one sample, sequenced in a study of neurological immune-mediated disorders. TCRdb passed the 5' RACE reads through MiXCR, listing each CDR3 protein once. Found here are around 30,000 distinct CDR3 sequences, approximately 4.5% of them singletons; the top ten hold roughly 24%. Sequencing input: PBMCs. Receptor source: a man younger than 35 in good health. Each CDR3 is given with its conserved first and last residue. A D gene is named only where the DNA matches it firmly. Clone size is not always given. Where it is, it says once, few, many or a class for expanded clones.

D	length	V	size	J	DNA	CDR3
TRBD1	16	TRBV12-3/TRBV12-4	many	TRBJ1-2	TGTGCCAGCAGTTTAAATTTCATGGGGACAGGGAGCGGCTACACCTTC	CASSLNFMGTGSGYTF
TRBD1	16	TRBV7-8	many	TRBJ2-7	TGTGCCAGCGATAACGCCGGGACAGCCTCTTCCTACGAGCAGTACTTC	CASDNAGTASSYEQYF
.	22	TRBV12-2	few	TRBJ2-3	TGTGCAAGTCGTCCACTCCCCTTGGTTCGGGACAGGGTCTCCTTTCCATCAGATACGCAGTATTTT	CASRPLPLVRDRVSFPSDTQYF
.	15	TRBV6-5	many	TRBJ2-6	TGTGCCAGCAGGTTAGGTAACTCTGGGGCCAACGTCCTGACTTTC	CASRLGNSGANVLTF
.	13	TRBV5-6	many	TRBJ2-7	TGTGCCAGCAGCCCGGAACCTCTCTACGAGCAGTACTTC	CASSPEPLYEQYF
.	13	TRBV6-5	many	TRBJ2-2	TGTGCCAGCAGAACAAGAGAAACCGGGGAGCTGTTTTTT	CASRTRETGELFF
.	12	TRBV27	many	TRBJ2-3	TGTGCCAGCAGTAAAGGTATAGATACGCAGTATTTT	CASSKGIDTQYF
TRBD2	16	TRBV6-5	many	TRBJ2-7	TGTGCCAGCAGTGTACTTCCTGTCGGGGGGTACCACGAGCAGTACTTC	CASSVLPVGGYHEQYF
.	14	TRBV20-1	few	TRBJ1-1	TGCAGTGCTAGAGGTCGGACGGTCGTCCCTGAAGCTTTCTTT	CSARGRTVVPEAFF
.	14	TRBV20-1	many	TRBJ2-7	TGCAGTGCAACGGGGACGGCTCACTCCTACGAGCAGTACTTC	CSATGTAHSYEQYF
.	14	TRBV7-3	many	TRBJ2-5	TGTGCCAGCAGCTTAAGTGCAGGAAAAGAGACCCAGTACTTC	CASSLSAGKETQYF
.	15	TRBV5-5	many	TRBJ2-3	TGTGCCAGCAGCCCAGGGGTTGGGAGTTCGAATACGCAGTATTTT	CASSPGVGSSNTQYF
.	15	TRBV7-2	many	TRBJ2-1	TGTGCCAGCAGCTCCGGCATAGCCGGACATCAGGCGCCCGGCTTC	CASSSGIAGHQAPGF
TRBD1	15	TRBV20-1	many	TRBJ2-7	TGCAGTGCTCGACCCCCGGGACAGGCATCCTACGAGCAGTACTTC	CSARPPGQASYEQYF
TRBD1	16	TRBV27	many	TRBJ1-2	TGTGCCAGCAGTTTGGGAGGGGGCCCCATCAACTATGGCTACACCTTC	CASSLGGGPINYGYTF
.	14	TRBV6-5	many	TRBJ1-4	TGTGCCAGCACCGGCCTTGCAACTAATGAAAAACTGTTTTTT	CASTGLATNEKLFF
.	15	TRBV6-5	many	TRBJ2-3	TGTGCCAGCGGGGGCTCGGACCTTAGCACAGATACGCAGTATTTT	CASGGSDLSTDTQYF
TRBD1	14	TRBV28	many	TRBJ1-5	TGTGCCAGCCGGTGGACAGGACGCAATCAGCCCCAGCATTTT	CASRWTGRNQPQHF
.	15	TRBV20-1	many	TRBJ2-3	TGCAGTGCTAGAGATAACCCCAGAGGCACAGATACGCAGTATTTT	CSARDNPRGTDTQYF
TRBD2	13	TRBV7-6	.	TRBJ2-1	TGTGCCAGCAGCCTTGGACTAGGCAATGAGCAGTTCTTC	CASSLGLGNEQFF
.	13	TRBV7-2	many	TRBJ1-1	TGTGCCAGCAGCTCGGACAGAAACACTGAAGCTTTCTTT	CASSSDRNTEAFF
.	13	TRBV3-1	many	TRBJ1-6	TGTGCCAGCAGCCAAATAGAGAATTCACCCCTCCACTTT	CASSQIENSPLHF
.	15	TRBV6-2/TRBV6-3	many	TRBJ1-1	TGTGCCAGCAGTTACACCCAAAGGGTGAACACTGAAGCTTTCTTT	CASSYTQRVNTEAFF
TRBD1	16	TRBV18	many	TRBJ1-1	TGTGCCAGCTCACCAATGGGACAGCCCCTGAACACTGAAGCTTTCTTT	CASSPMGQPLNTEAFF
.	14	TRBV7-3	many	TRBJ2-3	TGTGCCAGCAGCTTGAACGGGGAAGGAGATACGCAGTATTTT	CASSLNGEGDTQYF
TRBD2	14	TRBV29-1	many	TRBJ2-5	TGCAGCGTTCTGTTGCGGGGGGACCAAGAGACCCAGTACTTC	CSVLLRGDQETQYF
TRBD1	14	TRBV20-1	many	TRBJ1-3	TGCAGTGTCGCGACAGGGGGCTCTGGAAACACCATATATTTT	CSVATGGSGNTIYF
.	14	TRBV6-5	many	TRBJ1-4	TGTGCCAGCAGTATAGACGGAGGGGATGAAAAACTGTTTTTT	CASSIDGGDEKLFF
TRBD2	15	TRBV5-1	many	TRBJ2-1	TGCGCCAGCAGCTCTAGCGGGGGTACCTACAATGAGCAGTTCTTC	CASSSSGGTYNEQFF
.	15	TRBV5-1	many	TRBJ2-5	TGCGCCAGCAGCTTGGCAACAAACCATCAAGAGACCCAGTACTTC	CASSLATNHQETQYF
TRBD1	14	TRBV19	many	TRBJ2-5	TGTGCCAGTAGGCCCACGGGACAGCAAGAGACCCAGTACTTC	CASRPTGQQETQYF
TRBD2	15	TRBV6-2/TRBV6-3	once	TRBJ2-2	TGTGCCAGCAGTTATAAAGCGGGGCTCACCGGGGAGCTGTTTTTT	CASSYKAGLTGELFF
.	14	TRBV5-1	many	TRBJ2-3	TGCGCCAGCAGCCCGGGGACTGGCACAGATACGCAGTATTTT	CASSPGTGTDTQYF
TRBD2	15	TRBV5-1	many	TRBJ2-1	TGCGCCAGCAGCTTGACTAGCGGGGTGTCTAATGAGCAGTTCTTC	CASSLTSGVSNEQFF
.	14	TRBV7-3	many	TRBJ1-1	TGTGCCAGCAGCTTACAAGGGCTGAACACTGAAGCTTTCTTT	CASSLQGLNTEAFF
.	14	TRBV4-1	many	TRBJ1-1	TGCGCCAGCAGCCAAAGATCGTGGGGAGATGGAGCTTTCTTT	CASSQRSWGDGAFF
TRBD1	13	TRBV20-1	many	TRBJ1-2	TGCAGTGCAAGGGACAGGGCGGACGGTGGCTACACCTTC	CSARDRADGGYTF
.	14	TRBV12-3/TRBV12-4	many	TRBJ2-1	TGTGCCAGCTGGGGGAGTTCGCCGAACAATGAGCAGTTCTTC	CASWGSSPNNEQFF
.	13	TRBV20-1	many	TRBJ1-4	TGCAGTGCTAGAGATACGCGGGATGAAAAACTGTTTTTT	CSARDTRDEKLFF
.	14	TRBV5-1	many	TRBJ2-2	TGCGCCAGCAGTGAGGGGGTCCACCCCCGGGAGCTGTTTTTT	CASSEGVHPRELFF
TRBD1	15	TRBV7-2	many	TRBJ1-2	TGTGCCAGCAGTCAGTCGACAGGGGGCCACTATGGCTACACCTTC	CASSQSTGGHYGYTF
TRBD1	15	TRBV20-1	many	TRBJ1-1	TGCAGTGCTTCTCGGGACAGGGTCAGTATGGCTGAAGCTTTCTTT	CSASRDRVSMAEAFF
.	13	TRBV29-1	many	TRBJ2-2	TGCAGCGTTGGGCAGCCTTCCACCGGGGAGCTGTTTTTT	CSVGQPSTGELFF
.	15	TRBV5-1	many	TRBJ2-1	TGCGCCAGCAGCTTGGAAGGACAACTCTACAATGAGCAGTTCTTC	CASSLEGQLYNEQFF
.	13	TRBV20-1	many	TRBJ2-7	TGCAGTGCTAGAGGTTCGTCAGACTACGAGCAGTACTTC	CSARGSSDYEQYF
.	14	TRBV7-8	many	TRBJ2-5	TGTGCCAGCAGCTGGACATCGACCGTGGAGACCCAGTACTTC	CASSWTSTVETQYF
.	16	TRBV7-2	many	TRBJ1-1	TGTGCCAGCAGCCGACCGAGGGGAACTGAAGGCACTGAAGCTTTCTTT	CASSRPRGTEGTEAFF
.	13	TRBV29-1	many	TRBJ1-1	TGCAGCGTAGAACCGACAGTGAACACTGAAGCTTTCTTT	CSVEPTVNTEAFF
.	13	TRBV12-3/TRBV12-4	many	TRBJ1-5	TGTGCCAGCAGTCTCCTGAGGGTTCAGCCCCAGCATTTT	CASSLLRVQPQHF
TRBD2	16	TRBV12-3/TRBV12-4	many	TRBJ2-2	TGTGCCAGCTCCCGCCGGGGGGGGGCGCGCACCGGGGAGCTGTTTTTT	CASSRRGGARTGELFF
TRBD1	16	TRBV6-6	many	TRBJ1-5	TGTGCCAGCAGTTACTTTGGACAGGGGGCTTATCAGCCCCAGCATTTT	CASSYFGQGAYQPQHF
TRBD1	15	TRBV14	many	TRBJ2-1	TGTGCCAGCAGCCAATGGCTACAGGGGTACAATGAGCAGTTCTTC	CASSQWLQGYNEQFF
TRBD1	15	TRBV18	many	TRBJ1-2	TGTGCCAGCTCACTCGGGACAGGGGACAGCTATGGCTACACCTTC	CASSLGTGDSYGYTF
TRBD1	15	TRBV15	many	TRBJ1-5	TGTGCCACCAGCAGAGCCGGGACAGGGGTTCGACCCCAGCATTTT	CATSRAGTGVRPQHF
TRBD2	16	TRBV20-1	many	TRBJ2-1	TGCAGTGCTCCGCGGGTGCGGGGGGTAATGGGTAATGAGCAGTTCTTC	CSAPRVRGVMGNEQFF
TRBD1	12	TRBV29-1	many	TRBJ2-7	TGCAGCGTTGTGGGGACAGGGGATGAGCAGTACTTC	CSVVGTGDEQYF
.	14	TRBV27	many	TRBJ1-1	TGTGCCAGCAGCACATACCAGGGACACACTGAAGCTTTCTTT	CASSTYQGHTEAFF
TRBD2	14	TRBV20-1	many	TRBJ2-5	TGCAGTGCTAGCGGGGGGGCCCTGGGAGAGACCCAGTACTTC	CSASGGALGETQYF